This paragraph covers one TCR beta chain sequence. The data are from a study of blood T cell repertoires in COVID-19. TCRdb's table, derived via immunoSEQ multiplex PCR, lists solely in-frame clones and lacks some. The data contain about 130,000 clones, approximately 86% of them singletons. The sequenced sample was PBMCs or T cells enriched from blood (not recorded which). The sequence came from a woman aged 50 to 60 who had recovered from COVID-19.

The CDR3 region is CASSYSGTHYYEQYF. In nucleotides, the CDR3 is TGTGCCAGCAGTTACAGCGGGACACATTACTACGAGCAGTACTTC. The J gene is TRBJ2-7, the V gene TRBV6-5; the D gene is possibly TRBD2 (7 bases). Germline CDR1 reads MNHEY; CDR2 reads SVGAGI. The CDR3 runs 15 residues. V was trimmed by 2 bases and J by 3 bases, leaving 14 bases between them.